This TCR beta chain was recovered during a study of a mutant IDH1 vaccine in newly diagnosed glioma. With respect to this clone: Its target is not known.

Libraries were prepared by immunoSEQ multiplex PCR; TCRdb keeps only in-frame clonotypes and omits some of them. The repertoire holds some 33,000 clones, with 70% to 90% as singletons. Time point here: week 23, last vaccination. The investigators gave 300 ug of mutant IDH1 20-mer peptide in each vaccine dose, together with topical imiquimod. V was pared by 1 base and J by 1 base, with 9 bases between. Germline CDR1 SGHKS, CDR2 YYEKEE (reference sequence). The CDR3 is 15 amino acids. V and J are TRBV5-5 and TRBJ1-3, with TRBD1 as a possible D gene (5 bases). The sequence derives from a man in his forties or fifties with glioma. This sample comprised PBMCs, obtained from a glioma patient whose treatment included an IDH1 peptide vaccine. The CDR3, as DNA: TGTGCCAGCAGCTTGCGGGGGTTATCTGGAAACACCATATATTTT. Translated: CASSLRGLSGNTIYF. Together with reference TRBV5-5 and TRBJ1-3, the CDR3 gives the full variable domain: DAGVTQSPTHLIKTRGQQVTLRCSPISGHKSVSWYQQVLGQGPQFIFQYYEKEERGRGNFPDRFSARQFPNYSSELNVNALLLGDSALYLCASSLRGLSGNTIYFGEGSWLTVV.